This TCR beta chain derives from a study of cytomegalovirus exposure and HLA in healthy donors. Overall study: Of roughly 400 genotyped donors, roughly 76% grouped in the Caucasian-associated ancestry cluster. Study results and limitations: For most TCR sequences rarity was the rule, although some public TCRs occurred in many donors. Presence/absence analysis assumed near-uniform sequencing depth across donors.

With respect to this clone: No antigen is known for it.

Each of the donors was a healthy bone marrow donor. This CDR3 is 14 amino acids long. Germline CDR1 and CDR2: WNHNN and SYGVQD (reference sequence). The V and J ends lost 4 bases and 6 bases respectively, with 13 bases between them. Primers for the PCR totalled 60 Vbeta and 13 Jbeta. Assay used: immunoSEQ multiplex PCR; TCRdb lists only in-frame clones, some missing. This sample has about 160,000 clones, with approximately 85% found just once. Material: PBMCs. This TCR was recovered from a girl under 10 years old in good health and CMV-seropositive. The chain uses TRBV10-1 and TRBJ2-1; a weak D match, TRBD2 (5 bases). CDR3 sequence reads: CASSVGSVANEQFF. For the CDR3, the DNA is TGCGCCAGCAGTGTCGGTAGCGTCGCCAATGAGCAGTTCTTC.